This entry lists 10 T cell receptor beta chains sequenced from one sample in a study of cytomegalovirus exposure and HLA in healthy donors. The PCR contained 60 Vbeta and 13 Jbeta primers. Sequencing was performed with immunoSEQ multiplex PCR; in TCRdb, only in-frame clones are kept and a portion is missing. The sample has 130,000 or so clones; approximately 65% are singletons. Sequencing was performed on PBMCs. The receptors were gathered from a man between 18 and 35 years old in good health and CMV-seronegative.

The chain couples TRBV28 to TRBJ2-5; 7 bases fit TRBD1. The germline CDR1 and CDR2 sequences are MDHEN and SYDVKM. The trim removed 4 bases at V and 8 bases at J, leaving 16 bases unmatched. The CDR3 has 16 amino acids. CDR3 sequence reads: CASSSIQGSRSDTQYF. In DNA form, the CDR3 reads TGTGCCAGCAGTTCCATACAGGGGTCCCGTAGCGACACCCAGTACTTC.

This clone was observed a single time. This chain uses TRBV4-1 with TRBJ2-5; possibly TRBD2 for D (5 bases). The length of the CDR3 is 17 residues. From germline, CDR1 is MGHRA and CDR2 YSYEKL. V dropped 6 bases and J dropped 10 bases, with 30 bases sitting between them. For the CDR3, the DNA is TGCGCCAGCAGTCGCCTTTCGGACCTAGTGACGGGGAGTGGCCAGTACTTC. Encoded protein: CASSRLSDLVTGSGQYF.

The chain links TRBV10-3 to TRBJ1-2; D is uncertain. Germline V CDR1 and CDR2: ENHRY, SYGVKD. Trimming shortened V by 3 bases and J by 6 bases, and 8 bases separated the two germline ends. There are 12 residues in the CDR3. The CDR3 DNA follows: TGTGCCATCAGTGATGCGGGGAATGGCTACACCTTC. It translates to CAISDAGNGYTF.

The chain joins TRBV9 to TRBJ1-4, with TRBD1 as a possible D gene (6 bases). Germline lookup yields CDR1 SGDLS and CDR2 YYNGEE. The V end lost 3 bases, the J end lost 4 bases, and 13 bases lay between the germline ends. CDR3 length: 15 residues. Here the CDR3 reads CASSATGTYNEKLFF. The CDR3 region has the DNA TGTGCCAGCAGCGCAACAGGGACCTATAATGAAAAACTGTTTTTT. The whole variable domain, filled in from reference TRBV9 and TRBJ1-4, reads DSGVTQTPKHLITATGQRVTLRCSPRSGDLSVYWYQQSLDQGLQFLIQYYNGEERAKGNILERFSAQQFPDLHSELNLSSLELGDSALYFCASSATGTYNEKLFFGSGTQLSVL.

Comment on this clone: The sample contains more than one DNA sequence encoding this CDR3. The rearrangement uses TRBV4-2 and TRBJ1-1, with D maybe TRBD1 (5 bases). Germline assignment: CDR1 LGHNA and CDR2 YNFKEQ. Trimming shortened V by 4 bases and J by 0 bases, and 15 bases separated the two germline ends. The CDR3 runs to 16 residues. CDR3 residues: CASSLSRAVLNTEAFF. DNA of the CDR3: TGTGCCAGCAGCCTGAGCAGGGCCGTACTGAACACTGAAGCTTTCTTT.

The genes are TRBV10-1 and TRBJ1-1; D is undetermined. Germline V gene sequence: CDR1 WNHNN, CDR2 SYGVQD (reference sequence). This CDR3 spans 13 amino acids. Trimming stripped 5 bases from V and 2 bases from J, with 9 bases between. CDR3 coding DNA: TGCGCCAGCAGTCCGAAGCCTAACACTGAAGCTTTCTTT. It encodes CASSPKPNTEAFF.

V gene TRBV29-1 combines with J gene TRBJ1-2; no definite D call. The CDR3 runs 13 residues. The V gene's germline CDR1 is SQVTM and CDR2 ANQGSEA. The V end lost 4 bases, the J end lost 4 bases, and 13 bases lay between the germline ends. In nucleotides, the CDR3 is TGCAGCGTTGTGAGGCAGGAGGGCTATGGCTACACCTTC. This codes for CSVVRQEGYGYTF. The full variable domain, rest sourced from reference TRBV29-1 and TRBJ1-2, is SAVISQKPSRDICQRGTSLTIQCQVDSQVTMMFWYRQQPGQSLTLIATANQGSEATYESGFVIDKFPISRPNLTFSTLTVSNMSPEDSSIYLCSVVRQEGYGYTFGSGTRLTVV.

The chain is built from TRBV28 and TRBJ2-5; perhaps TRBD2 as D (5 bases). Germline loops: CDR1 MDHEN, CDR2 SYDVKM. The CDR3 totals 14 residues. Trimming removed 3 bases from V and 3 bases from J, with 11 bases in between. The CDR3 spells CASSLPRGKETQYF. The CDR3 DNA follows: TGTGCCAGCAGTTTGCCCCGGGGTAAAGAGACCCAGTACTTC.

The chain joins TRBV7-9 to TRBJ1-2; D gene uncertain. The germline CDR1 and CDR2 sequences are SEHNR and FQNEAQ (reference sequence). Between the trimmed V and J ends, which lost 1 base and 3 bases, there was a span of 15 bases. This CDR3 has 16 residues. The chain's CDR3 is CASSLDVREGDYGYTF. CDR3 DNA sequence: TGTGCCAGCAGCTTAGATGTCCGGGAGGGTGACTATGGCTACACCTTC.

The chain carries TRBV11-1 and TRBJ2-3, with TRBD2 as a possible D gene (7 bases). The germline gives CDR1 SGHAT, CDR2 FQDESV (reference sequence). V was trimmed by 7 bases and J by 4 bases, leaving 18 bases between them. The CDR3 length is 15 residues. The DNA of the CDR3 is TGTGCCAGCAAAGAGGGGGGGTTCTGCGCAGATACGCAGTATTTT. Protein sequence: CASKEGGFCADTQYF.